The 9 T cell receptor beta chains listed next were all sequenced from one sample in a study of shared clonotypes between healthy human individuals. Produced via immunoSEQ multiplex PCR; TCRdb's table is partial and in-frame only. Of about 600,000 clones in the sample, just over 75% were seen once. The sequencing sample was made of PBMCs. The receptors here all came from a woman aged 40 to 49 in good health. Some clones in this sample may be carry-over from other donors' samples.

The V gene is TRBV7-8, the J gene TRBJ2-5; maybe TRBD2 (6 bases). V gave up 3 bases and J gave up 5 bases, with 22 bases separating them. The CDR3 totals 17 residues. CDR1 and CDR2 (germline): SGHVS, FQNEAQ. In DNA, the CDR3 is TGTGCCAGCAGCTTTCGTGGCCGGGACGGGAGTAGGGAGACCCAGTACTTC. It codes for CASSFRGRDGSRETQYF. The whole variable domain, filled in from reference TRBV7-8 and TRBJ2-5, reads GAGVSQSPRYKVAKRGQDVALRCDPISGHVSLFWYQQALGQGPEFLTYFQNEAQLDKSGLPSDRFFAERPEGSVSTLKIQRTQQEDSAVYLCASSFRGRDGSRETQYFGPGTRLLVL.

This clone has a handful of counts. J is TRBJ2-7 and V is TRBV2; D is perhaps TRBD1 (5 bases). This CDR3 comprises 12 residues. Germline assignment: CDR1 SNHLY and CDR2 FYNNEI. V lost 7 bases, J lost 2 bases, and 9 bases lay in between. CDR3 residues: CASKQGTYEQYF. The CDR3 DNA is TGTGCCAGCAAGCAGGGTACCTACGAGCAGTACTTC.

This chain links TRBV6-1 with TRBJ1-2; D is perhaps TRBD1 (5 bases). Deletions cut 2 bases from V and 8 bases from J, with 15 bases between. The CDR3 extends over 14 amino acids. CDR1 is MNHNS and CDR2 is SASEGT in the germline V gene. CDR3 protein: CASSESLGGVGYTF. CDR3 coding DNA: TGTGCCAGCAGTGAATCCCTGGGAGGGGTCGGCTACACCTTC.

CDR3 DNA sequence: TGTGCCAGCAGCTTAATGGTATCAGGGACTTATGGCTACACCTTC. Translating gives CASSLMVSGTYGYTF. The chain joins TRBV11-2 to TRBJ1-2; a weak D match, TRBD1 (5 bases). The CDR3 is made up of 15 amino acids. V lost 2 bases to trimming and J lost 5 bases, with 15 bases between them. Germline values: CDR1 SGHAT, CDR2 FQNNGV.

The V call is TRBV7-2, the J call TRBJ2-1; 9 bases map to TRBD1. The CDR3 has 15 amino acids. V was pared by 6 bases and J by 4 bases, with 7 bases of the junction left unmatched. The V gene's germline CDR1 is SGHTA and CDR2 FQGNSA. The CDR3 spells CASRSTGQGYNEQFF. CDR3 DNA sequence: TGTGCCAGCAGATCGACGGGACAGGGATACAATGAGCAGTTCTTC. The variable domain in full, with the rest retrieved from reference TRBV7-2 and TRBJ2-1, is GAGVSQSPSNKVTEKGKDVELRCDPISGHTALYWYRQSLGQGLEFLIYFQGNSAPDKSGLPSDRFSAERTGGSVSTLTIQRTQQEDSAVYLCASRSTGQGYNEQFFGPGTRLTVL.

The gene calls are TRBV5-1 and TRBJ1-3; D unclear. Trimming removed 4 bases at V and 0 bases at J, with 2 bases between. Per germline, CDR1 SGHRS and CDR2 YFSETQ. This CDR3 is built from 12 residues. The CDR3 sequence: CASSDSGNTIYF. Here the CDR3 DNA reads TGCGCCAGCAGCGACTCTGGAAACACCATATATTTT.

This clone has just one count. The CDR3 spells CASSQVLGGRAETQYF. For the CDR3, the DNA is TGTGCCAGCAGCCAAGTTCTTGGCGGGAGAGCGGAGACCCAGTACTTC. This chain links TRBV4-2 with TRBJ2-5; 7 bases map to TRBD2. From germline, CDR1 is LGHNA and CDR2 YNFKEQ. Trimming at V came to 1 base and at J to 5 bases, leaving 10 bases not matched to a gene. This CDR3 has 16 residues.

Details on this clone: This may be a read error: a much more frequent sequence differs by one nucleotide. This chain links TRBV4-1 with TRBJ1-4; D perhaps matches TRBD1 (5 bases). CDR1 is MGHRA and CDR2 is YSYEKL in the germline V gene. The CDR3 covers 19 residues. CDR3 in DNA: TGCGCCAGCAGCCAAGATGGTCGCCAGGGCCTTGCAACTAGTGAAAAACTGTTTTTT. Amino acids: CASSQDGRQGLATSEKLFF.

The genes are TRBV19 and TRBJ2-7, with D perhaps being TRBD1 or TRBD2 (5 bases each). CDR1 and CDR2 from the germline V gene are LNHDA and SQIVND (reference sequence). CDR3 size: 14 residues. Deletions cut 4 bases from V and 7 bases from J, with 17 bases between. The CDR3 DNA sequence: TGTGCCAGTAGTAAGGGACCGACCGCTCGGGAGCAGTACTTC. This translates into CASSKGPTAREQYF.